Described below is a single T cell receptor beta chain sequence and its context. The data derive from a study of blood T cell repertoires in COVID-19. The overall study: There were acute and convalescent COVID-19 samples, and they came from the United States, Italy and Spain. From T cells, B-cell-depleted T cells, or PBMCs came the material, which was cDNA or gDNA.

Original handling: Amplifying reference gene primers gave estimates of nucleated cell counts. The table came from immunoSEQ multiplex PCR; TCRdb's copy has only in-frame clones and leaves some out. V and J calls and clone size are those listed in that table; D and trimming were worked out from the DNA. Seen here are some 150,000 clones, approximately 85% observed once, and the top ten hold around 3.2%. The CDR3 loop spans 12 amino acids. Germline loops: CDR1 LGHDT, CDR2 YNNKEL (reference sequence). Trimming left V 1 base short and J 9 bases short, with 7 bases between. The clonotype comes from a man in his forties or fifties with acute or convalescent COVID-19. The sequenced material came from peripheral blood. The rearrangement uses TRBV3-1 (or the pseudogene TRBV3-2) and TRBJ2-1; unclear D gene. CDR3 coding DNA: TGTGCCAGCAGCCAAGCGACGGGTGAGCAGTTCTTC. It specifies CASSQATGEQFF.